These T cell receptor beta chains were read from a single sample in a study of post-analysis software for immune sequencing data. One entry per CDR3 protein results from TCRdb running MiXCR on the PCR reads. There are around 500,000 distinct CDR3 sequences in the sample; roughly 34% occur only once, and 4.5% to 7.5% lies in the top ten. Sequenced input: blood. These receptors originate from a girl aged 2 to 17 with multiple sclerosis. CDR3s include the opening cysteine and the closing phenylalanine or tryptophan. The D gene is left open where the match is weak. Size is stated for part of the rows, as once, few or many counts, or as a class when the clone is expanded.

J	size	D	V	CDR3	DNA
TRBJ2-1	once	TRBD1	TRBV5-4	CASSPDRLKEYNEQFF	TGTGCCAGCAGCCCGGACAGGCTAAAGGAGTACAATGAGCAGTTCTTC
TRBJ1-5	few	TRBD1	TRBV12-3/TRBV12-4	CASSLTGRSNNQPQHF	TGTGCCAGCAGTTTGACAGGGAGGTCTAACAATCAGCCCCAGCATTTT
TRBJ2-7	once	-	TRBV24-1	CATSGLLGSYNEQYF	TGTGCCACCAGTGGACTTTTGGGCTCCTACAATGAGCAGTACTTC
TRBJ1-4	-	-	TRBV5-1	CASGLQGTNEKLFF	TGCGCCAGCGGGTTGCAGGGGACTAATGAAAAACTGTTTTTT
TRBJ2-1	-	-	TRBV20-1	CSAPNLGANEQFF	TGCAGTGCTCCGAATCTGGGGGCCAATGAGCAGTTCTTC
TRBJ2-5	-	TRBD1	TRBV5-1	CASSVTGGDETQYF	TGCGCCAGCAGCGTCACAGGGGGCGACGAGACCCAGTACTTC
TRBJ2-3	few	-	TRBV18	CASSPLAGAPSTDTQYF	TGTGCCAGCTCACCCTTGGCGGGGGCCCCAAGCACAGATACGCAGTATTTT
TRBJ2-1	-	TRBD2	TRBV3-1	CASSHSASSGIYNEQFF	TGTGCCAGCAGCCATTCAGCGTCTAGCGGGATTTACAATGAGCAGTTCTTC
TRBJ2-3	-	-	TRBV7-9	CASSSFTDTQYF	TGTGCCAGCAGCTCTTTCACAGATACGCAGTATTTT
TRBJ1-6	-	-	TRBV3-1	CASSQANSPLHF	TGTGCCAGCAGCCAAGCAAATTCACCCCTCCACTTT
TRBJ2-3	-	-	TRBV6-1	CASSEVLGTDTQYF	TGTGCCAGCAGCGAGGTTTTGGGGACAGATACGCAGTATTTT
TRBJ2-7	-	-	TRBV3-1	CASSQGEEQYF	TGTGCCAGCAGCCAAGGGGAGGAGCAGTACTTC
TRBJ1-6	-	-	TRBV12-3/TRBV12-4	CASTIDHRDSPLHF	TGTGCCAGCACCATCGACCACAGGGATTCACCCCTCCACTTT
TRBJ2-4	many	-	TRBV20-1	CSAGPEGAFGSKNIQYF	TGCAGTGCTGGCCCTGAGGGCGCGTTTGGGTCCAAAAACATTCAGTACTTC
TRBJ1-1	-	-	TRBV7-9	CASSLENLNTEAFF	TGTGCCAGCAGTCTAGAAAACCTGAACACTGAAGCTTTCTTT
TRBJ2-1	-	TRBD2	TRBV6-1	CASSELAGASSYNEQFF	TGTGCCAGCAGTGAACTAGCGGGGGCTAGCTCCTACAATGAGCAGTTCTTC